The present entry profiles one T cell receptor (beta chain) with its context. The antigen is undetermined. The data originate from a study of blood T cells in healthy people across ages. Together with a sample-barcoded 5' primer, a J-beta primer mix was included in a second PCR lasting 7 to 11 cycles. TCRdb reprocessed the 5' RACE reads with MiXCR, giving one entry per CDR3 protein. The sample carries roughly 680,000 distinct CDR3 sequences, over 40% recorded once. Caucasian individuals from Russia who were healthy and aged about 6 to 95 acted as donors. Isolation yielded PBMCs, at least 6 million per sample, in every case. Study-level findings and limits: Expanded clonotype shifts may have been confounded, as the donors had an unknown CMV status. Among T cells, TCR beta diversity per million cells dropped roughly linearly as age rose.

This receptor was obtained from a woman aged 80 or over in good health. The sequenced material came from blood.

The CDR3 DNA is TGCGCCAGCAGCCAAGTAGCGGGGGTGACCTACGAGCAGTACTTC. It translates to CASSQVAGVTYEQYF. The rearrangement uses TRBV4-3 and TRBJ2-7, with TRBD2 identical over 9 bases. V was pared by 1 base and J by 2 bases, with 3 bases of the junction left unmatched. The CDR3 consists of 15 residues. CDR1 LGHNA and CDR2 YSLEER come from the germline V gene.